This TCR beta chain was identified during a study of vaccination and CD4 T cells after COVID-19 (dated by TCRdb to the early 2020s). Study-wide context: Convalescent patients had a positive SARS-CoV-2 result on nasal swab PCR, and of these patients, nine had mild disease and one had severe disease. In the convalescent cohort there were six males and four females, among whom were two Hispanic individuals, seven Caucasians, two Asians and one multiracial person. Participants received two doses of either the Pfizer-BioNTech BNT162b2 vaccine (n=8) or the Moderna mRNA-1273 vaccine (n=2). Post-COVID blood samples from convalescent patients were collected a median of roughly 100 days after diagnosis, with a range of roughly 35 to 161 days. Post-vaccine blood samples were collected a median of about 11 weeks after the second vaccine dose, ranging from roughly 12 to 241 days. Three convalescent patients gave samples both early after vaccination (day 14) and late after vaccination (days 161 to 241). The cultures were stimulated with overlapping spike peptide pools from SARS-CoV-2 and from the common cold coronaviruses HCoV-NL63, HCoV-OC43 and HCoV-229E. In control cultures, a CEFX viral epitope pool was used as positive control, an HIV-1 Nef peptide pool was used as negative control, or no peptide was added. The spike-specific CD4+ TCR repertoire was compared before and after mRNA vaccination in about nine COVID-19 convalescent patients and a few infection-naive healthy vaccine recipients.

In the paper's terms, the time point label means: late sampling 161 to 241 days after vaccination in three convalescent patients. The intended sense of this specimen's treatment or condition label: approximately 10-day PBMC culture with coronavirus spike peptide pools or control peptides (ViraFEST assay). The ViraFEST assay was used in the study, in which antigen-specific T cells were expanded with peptide pools and expanded clonotypes were subsequently identified by TCR sequencing. The convalescent patients' positive SARS-CoV-2 PCR tests fell between March and December 2020, which was before the Alpha, Beta and Delta variants emerged in the United States. Each well held roughly 2.2 million PBMCs cultured in IMDM containing approximately 5% human AB serum and around 10 IU/ml IL-2, with 8.5 to 10 ug/ml peptide pools added. Half of the culture medium was replaced with fresh IL-2-containing medium on days 3 and 7. CD4+ T cells were isolated after around ten days of culture through negative selection using the EasySep CD4+ T cell isolation kit. PBMCs were separated from whole blood using Ficoll-Paque Plus gradient centrifugation and then either used fresh or cryopreserved at -140C. Culture conditions were generally each tested in triplicate wells.

Findings and caveats that apply to the study as a whole: In convalescent patients, a median approximately 90% of post-vaccine SARS-CoV-2-reactive clones were detected only after vaccination, suggesting vaccine-specific priming. The number of convalescent patients in the study was relatively small, and the study did not examine early timepoints following natural infection. An increase in the median number of SARS-CoV-2-reactive clonotypes from more than 20 after infection to 38 after vaccination was observed, but the change was not found to be significant. Of the vaccine-specific clones found in convalescent patients, nearly all (304 of 307) were mono-reactive for SARS-CoV-2 spike instead of being cross-reactive with common cold coronaviruses.

Library preparation used PCR. DNA from cultured CD4+ T cells underwent TCR sequencing with the Oncomine TCR Beta short-read assay at the Johns Hopkins FTIC core. The QIAamp micro DNA kit was used to extract genomic DNA from the cultured CD4+ T cells. Oncomine TCR Beta libraries from cultured CD4+ T cells were pooled with unique dual indexes and sequenced on an Illumina iSeq 100. Per the original workflow: Non-productive sequences were removed, and CDR3s that did not start with C, did not end with F or W, or were shorter than 7 amino acids were discarded. The MANAFEST web application was used to identify antigen-specific clonotypes by comparing peptide-stimulated wells against reference wells and other culture wells. For a clone to be called positive, the clone needed an FDR below 0.05, an odds ratio above 5, and a productive frequency above 0.1% in at least two of three replicate wells. A clonotype counted as cross-reactive if it showed significant expansion both in the SARS-CoV-2 spike wells and in at least one common cold coronavirus spike condition. CDR3 homology was assessed with Levenshtein distances (stringdist) and unrooted phylogenetic trees (ape) in R version 3.6.1. Clones were called with MiXCR by TCRdb after fastp trimmed the public reads at Q25, and only in-frame beta chains were retained. For every CDR3 protein sequence, its rows merge into one entry that carries the most common genes and DNA. These V and J calls rely on TCRdb rather than the paper's analysis. In all, the sample holds 16,000 or so distinct CDR3 sequences, and around 40% of those were seen once. About a sixth of the sample lies in the top ten.

On this clonotype itself: Its antigen is not yet known. No much larger clone is present one base from it, and per-base qualities are unavailable.

V loses 5 bases at its end and J loses 8 bases; junction bases beyond the gene matches: 7. Measured from the cysteine to the phenylalanine, the CDR3 is 15 residues long. Kept here is only the CDR3 DNA, which spans 45 bases and is read in frame from base 1. For CDR1 and CDR2, the germline V gene lists SGHTA and FQGTGA. This receptor was obtained from a human donor who had recovered from COVID-19. The V gene is TRBV7-3 and the J gene is TRBJ2-1, with 12 bases aligning to TRBD2. Sequences were derived from CD4+ T cells from blood, cultured in vitro, sampled about 7 months after SARS-CoV-2 vaccination. The sequence in DNA is TGTGCCAGCAGCAGACTAGCGGGAGAAGGTTATGAGCAGTTCTTC. Translated, it gives CASSRLAGEGYEQFF.